One and the same sample provided the 24 T cell receptor beta chains below, sequenced in a study of PD-1 blockade in classical Hodgkin lymphoma. Assay: immunoSEQ multiplex PCR; the TCRdb copy retains only in-frame clones and omits some. Counted here are roughly 96,000 clones, about 92% occurring once; the ten biggest clones make up under 2%. Time point noted: cycle 4 day 1 (C4D1), after five to seven weeks of nivolumab. Each of the patients experienced relapse following autologous stem cell transplantation, and their brentuximab vedotin exposure differed. The sequencing here drew on peripheral blood mononuclear cells (PBMCs), taken before the fourth cycle of nivolumab. The receptor source for this set is a human donor with classical Hodgkin lymphoma.

The rearrangement uses TRBV5-1 and TRBJ2-4; TRBD1 might be the D (5 bases). The CDR3 is 19 amino acids. V gave up 1 base and J gave up 1 base, with 21 bases separating them. Per germline, CDR1 SGHRS and CDR2 YFSETQ. CDR3 residues: CASSLYRTSDHWAKNIQYF. CDR3 coding DNA: TGCGCCAGCAGCTTGTATCGGACATCGGACCATTGGGCCAAAAACATTCAGTACTTC.

This clone was found once. The CDR3 bases are TGTGCCAGCTCACCGCCGCGGAACACTGAAGCTTTCTTT. Protein: CASSPPRNTEAFF. The chain combines TRBV18 with TRBJ1-1; D remains ambiguous. The germline gives CDR1 KGHSH, CDR2 LQKENI. V dropped 3 bases and J dropped 1 base, with 6 bases sitting between them. CDR3 length equals 13 residues. The whole variable domain, filled in from reference TRBV18 and TRBJ1-1, reads NAGVMQNPRHLVRRRGQEARLRCSPMKGHSHVYWYRQLPEEGLKFMVYLQKENIIDESGMPKERFSAEFPKEGPSILRIQQVVRGDSAAYFCASSPPRNTEAFFGQGTRLTVV.

The J gene is TRBJ1-2, the V gene TRBV21-1; TRBD1, the D gene given by the table, was not confirmed from the DNA. TRBV21-1 is a pseudogene. The CDR3 spans 13 residues. For the CDR3, the DNA is TGTGCCAGGAGCGGGACCTGGGGGCATGGCTACACCTTC. Translation: CARSGTWGHGYTF.

This rearrangement joins TRBV7-9 to TRBJ2-3; 10 nucleotides agree with TRBD1. The CDR3 is made up of 17 amino acids. The germline gives CDR1 SEHNR, CDR2 FQNEAQ (reference sequence). The trim removed 1 base at V and 4 bases at J, leaving 8 bases unmatched. The CDR3 loop is CASSLVGGDRGPDTQYF. The CDR3 DNA reads TGTGCCAGCAGCTTAGTAGGGGGAGACAGGGGGCCAGATACGCAGTATTTT.

CDR3 amino acids: CSGKYSEKLFF. The CDR3 DNA is TGCAGCGGCAAGTACAGCGAAAAACTGTTTTTT. The V gene is TRBV29-1, the J gene TRBJ1-4; D is uncertain. This CDR3 region has 11 residues. Trimming shortened V by 7 bases and J by 8 bases, and 11 bases separated the two germline ends. The germline V gene has CDR1 SQVTM and CDR2 ANQGSEA.

The V call is TRBV2, the J call TRBJ2-7; D remains unclear. CDR3 length: 12 amino acids. V lost 7 bases and J 3 bases, leaving 10 bases between the germline ends. Germline values: CDR1 SNHLY, CDR2 FYNNEI. The CDR3 DNA sequence: TGTGCCAGCAAACGGTCAGTCTACGAGCAGTACTTC. It specifies CASKRSVYEQYF.

This clone was seen just once. The chain has TRBV19 and TRBJ2-1; no clear D. Germline CDR1 is LNHDA and CDR2 is SQIVND (reference sequence). V was trimmed by 1 base and J by 6 bases, leaving 10 bases between them. CDR3 length: 14 amino acids. In DNA form, the CDR3 reads TGTGCCAGTAGTATAGGGCGACGGAGCAATGAGCAGTTCTTC. Amino acids: CASSIGRRSNEQFF. Looking up the rest from reference TRBV19 and TRBJ2-1 gives the full variable domain: DGGITQSPKYLFRKEGQNVTLSCEQNLNHDAMYWYRQDPGQGLRLIYYSQIVNDFQKGDIAEGYSVSREKKESFPLTVTSAQKNPTAFYLCASSIGRRSNEQFFGPGTRLTVL.

The chain uses TRBV2 and TRBJ2-7, with 7 bases that match TRBD1. Germline CDR1 reads SNHLY; CDR2 reads FYNNEI. V gave up 6 bases and J gave up 2 bases; unmatched junction bases: 10. The length of the CDR3 is 15 residues. The CDR3 bases are TGTGCCAGCAGAGAAAGACAGGGCTATCCCTACGAGCAGTACTTC. As protein: CASRERQGYPYEQYF.

This chain joins TRBV6-6 and TRBJ1-4, with a possible D match to TRBD1 (5 bases). The V gene's germline CDR1 is MNHNY and CDR2 SVGAGI (reference sequence). Trimming stripped 5 bases from V and 3 bases from J, with 13 bases between. This CDR3 has 15 residues. In nucleotides, the CDR3 is TGTGCCAGCAGTGACGGGGCAGGGTCTAATGAAAAACTGTTTTTT. Encoded protein: CASSDGAGSNEKLFF.

The genes are TRBV2 and TRBJ1-4; TRBD1 might be the D (6 bases). Germline assignment: CDR1 SNHLY and CDR2 FYNNEI. The CDR3 runs 15 residues. The V gene lost 2 bases and the J gene lost 8 bases, with 15 bases spanning the gap. CDR3 loop: CASSESRGAGEKLFF. DNA of the CDR3: TGTGCCAGCAGTGAAAGTCGGGGGGCTGGAGAAAAACTGTTTTTT.

This clone has a single count. V gene TRBV29-1 combines with J gene TRBJ1-2; 10 positions agree with TRBD1. The CDR3 loop spans 14 amino acids. Trimming removed 7 bases from V and 4 bases from J; junction bases left unmatched: 9. Germline loops: CDR1 SQVTM, CDR2 ANQGSEA. CDR3 sequence (DNA): TGCAGCGCTCCGACAGGGGGCCTCCTCTATGGCTACACCTTC. Translating it yields CSAPTGGLLYGYTF.

The J gene is TRBJ1-1, the V gene TRBV7-9, with D possibly being TRBD1 (5 bases). Germline values: CDR1 SEHNR, CDR2 FQNEAQ (reference sequence). The CDR3 is 15 amino acids. The V end lost 3 bases, the J end lost 3 bases, and 14 bases lay between the germline ends. The DNA for the CDR3 is TGTGCCAGCAGCTTGAGCAGGGTAGGGTACACTGAAGCTTTCTTT. This sequence encodes CASSLSRVGYTEAFF.

This sequence joins TRBV19 and TRBJ1-5; 7 positions match TRBD1. The CDR3 contains 16 residues. Germline CDR1 and CDR2: LNHDA and SQIVND (reference sequence). The ends lost 5 bases at V and 2 bases at J; junction bases unmatched: 9. The CDR3, as DNA: TGTGCCAGTAGTCCTGGGACAGCTTTCCGCAATCAGCCCCAGCATTTT. The encoded protein is CASSPGTAFRNQPQHF. The full variable domain, rest sourced from reference TRBV19 and TRBJ1-5, is DGGITQSPKYLFRKEGQNVTLSCEQNLNHDAMYWYRQDPGQGLRLIYYSQIVNDFQKGDIAEGYSVSREKKESFPLTVTSAQKNPTAFYLCASSPGTAFRNQPQHFGDGTRLSIL.

This chain uses TRBV4-2 with TRBJ2-1; D possibly corresponds to TRBD2 (6 bases). CDR1 and CDR2 from the germline V gene are LGHNA and YNFKEQ. The CDR3 runs to 16 residues. With 4 bases removed from V and 11 bases from J, the gap between germline ends came to 24 bases. CDR3 sequence (DNA): TGTGCCAGCAGCCCGGGACTCAGTCTTGGATTCGAGCAGCAGTTCTTC. Residues: CASSPGLSLGFEQQFF.

V is TRBV30 and J is TRBJ2-7; 7 positions match TRBD1. This CDR3 is 13 amino acids long. V shed 6 bases and J 0 bases; nucleotides not matched to a gene: 5. Looked up from germline, CDR1 is GTSNPN and CDR2 is SVGIG (reference sequence). CDR3 bases: TGTGCCTGTACAGGGGACAGCTCCTACGAGCAGTACTTC. It specifies CACTGDSSYEQYF.

This clone has only one observation. The chain has TRBV27 and TRBJ1-1; a possible D gene is TRBD1 (6 bases). The CDR3 consists of 14 residues. V shed 3 bases and J shed 0 bases, with 8 bases lying between them. The germline CDR1 and CDR2 sequences are MNHEY and SMNVEV (reference sequence). The CDR3 region is CASSLGHLNTEAFF. As DNA, the CDR3 is TGTGCCAGCAGTTTGGGACACCTGAACACTGAAGCTTTCTTT.

The V call is TRBV27, the J call TRBJ1-2; D uncertain. From germline, CDR1 is MNHEY and CDR2 SMNVEV (reference sequence). CDR3 size: 13 residues. V was clipped by 3 bases and J by 5 bases, with 10 bases between them. The CDR3 loop is CASSLGRLYGYTF. The CDR3 bases are TGTGCCAGCAGTTTGGGCAGGCTTTATGGCTACACCTTC.

The chain uses TRBV27 and TRBJ2-2; D remains unclear. The V gene lost 0 bases and the J gene lost 3 bases, with 2 bases spanning the gap. The CDR3 totals 13 residues. Germline V CDR1 and CDR2: MNHEY, SMNVEV (reference sequence). As DNA, the CDR3 is TGTGCCAGCAGTTTATCCGACACCGGGGAGCTGTTTTTT. Its protein product is CASSLSDTGELFF.

CDR3: CASSRLGQSSYNSPLHF. The CDR3 DNA follows: TGCGCCAGCAGCCGCTTAGGACAGAGCTCCTATAATTCACCCCTCCACTTT. This chain joins TRBV4-1 and TRBJ1-6; a weak D match, TRBD1 (6 bases). This CDR3 has 17 amino acids. Germline CDR1 is MGHRA and CDR2 is YSYEKL. V lost 4 bases, J lost 0 bases, and 13 bases lay in between.

The chain is built from TRBV19 and TRBJ2-3; D is uncertain. CDR1 and CDR2 (germline): LNHDA, SQIVND (reference sequence). There are 10 residues in the CDR3. The V and J ends lost 9 bases and 6 bases respectively, with 7 bases between them. CDR3 sequence: CASGWDTQYF. The CDR3 region has the DNA TGTGCCAGCGGGTGGGATACGCAGTATTTT.

The chain combines TRBV12-5 with TRBJ2-7; a possible D gene is TRBD2 (5 bases). Trimming left V 7 bases short and J 2 bases short, with 9 bases between. The CDR3 is 12 amino acids. The germline V gene encodes CDR1 LGHNT and CDR2 FRNRAP. CDR3: CASALGAYEQYF. The CDR3, as DNA: TGTGCTAGTGCCCTGGGAGCCTACGAGCAGTACTTC.

V is TRBV28 and J is TRBJ2-5; D remains ambiguous. CDR1 MDHEN and CDR2 SYDVKM come from the germline V gene. CDR3 length: 11 residues. V gave up 6 bases and J gave up 4 bases, with 6 bases separating them. As DNA, the CDR3 is TGTGCCAGCAGCACATTAGAGACCCAGTACTTC. Translation gives CASSTLETQYF.

The chain couples TRBV15 to TRBJ2-1, with 9 bases lining up with TRBD2. The CDR3 sequence is 15 residues long. V trimming: 7 bases; J trimming: 4 bases; junction bases outside the gene matches: 8. The germline V gene encodes CDR1 LNHNV and CDR2 YYDKDF (reference sequence). The CDR3 here is CATNIAGVRYNEQFF. The CDR3 region has the DNA TGTGCCACCAACATAGCGGGAGTTCGATACAATGAGCAGTTCTTC.

The chain uses TRBV23-1 and TRBJ2-2; tentatively, D is TRBD2 (6 bases). TRBV23-1 qualifies as an ORF whose function is uncertain. The CDR3 has 16 amino acids. The ends were cut back, 0 bases at V and 4 bases at J, with 12 bases in the middle. The CDR3 loop reads CASSQSERGGTGELFF. The CDR3 DNA is TGCGCCAGCAGTCAATCTGAAAGGGGAGGCACCGGGGAGCTGTTTTTT.